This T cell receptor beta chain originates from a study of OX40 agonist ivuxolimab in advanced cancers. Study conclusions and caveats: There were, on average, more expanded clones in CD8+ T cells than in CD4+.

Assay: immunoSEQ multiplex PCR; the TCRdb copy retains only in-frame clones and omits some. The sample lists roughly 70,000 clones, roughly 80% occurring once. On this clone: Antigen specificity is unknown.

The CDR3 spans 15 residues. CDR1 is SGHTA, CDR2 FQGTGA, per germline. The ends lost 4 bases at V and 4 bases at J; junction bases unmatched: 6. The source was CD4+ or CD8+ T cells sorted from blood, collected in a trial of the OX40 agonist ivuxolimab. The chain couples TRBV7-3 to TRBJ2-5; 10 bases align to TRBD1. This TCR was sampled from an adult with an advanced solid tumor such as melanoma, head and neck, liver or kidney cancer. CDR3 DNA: TGTGCCAGCAGCTCTCCGGGACAGGGGCCAGAGACCCAGTACTTC. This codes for CASSSPGQGPETQYF. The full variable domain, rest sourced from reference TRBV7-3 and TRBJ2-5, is GAGVSQTPSNKVTEKGKYVELRCDPISGHTALYWYRQSLGQGPEFLIYFQGTGAADDSGLPNDRFFAVRPEGSVSTLKIQRTERGDSAVYLCASSSPGQGPETQYFGPGTRLLVL.